This TCR beta chain was sequenced for a study of cytomegalovirus exposure and HLA in healthy donors. General study points: Listed as cytomegalovirus-associated were 164 TCR beta chains. Judged likely to be a sequencing artifact was a cluster of highly shared sequence variants. The study assumed roughly uniform donor sequencing depth for presence/absence analyses. In a later analysis, productive TCRs from donors in an Asian-associated ancestry cluster reportedly carried fewer N-insertions than the cohort mean.

Use of 60 Vbeta and 13 Jbeta primers characterized the PCR. Clones were read by immunoSEQ multiplex PCR, and TCRdb kept only the in-frame ones, dropping some. This repertoire shows around 110,000 clones, roughly 69% found once; its top ten account for 8% to 9.5%. On this clone itself: Its antigen is not known.

The V gene's germline CDR1 is SGHTA and CDR2 FQGTGA. The V and J ends lost 5 bases and 4 bases respectively, with 14 bases between them. The CDR3 loop spans 14 amino acids. The sequenced sample was PBMCs. The J gene is TRBJ1-1, the V gene TRBV7-3; D perhaps matches TRBD1 (5 bases). The clonotype originates from a woman between 40 and 55 years old in good health and CMV-seropositive. The CDR3 DNA follows: TGTGCCAGCAGCGATGCGGGGGAGGGCACTGAAGCTTTCTTT. Translating gives CASSDAGEGTEAFF.